The TCR beta chain under discussion was sequenced for a study of blood T cell repertoires in COVID-19. The wider study: Some COVID-19 samples were acute and others convalescent; all came from the United States, Italy and Spain. PBMCs, B-cell-depleted T cells, or T cells provided the cDNA or gDNA that made up the material.

V shed 6 bases, J shed 7 bases, and the junction held 15 bases outside the gene matches. Germline values: CDR1 KGHSH, CDR2 LQKENI. The CDR3 is 16 amino acids. Per the authors' pipeline: From reference gene primer amplification, estimates of nucleated cell counts were derived. The data were produced by immunoSEQ multiplex PCR, yet TCRdb's version contains in-frame clones alone and is incomplete. V and J calls and clone size are as listed in that table; D and trimming were resolved from the DNA. Of about 370,000 clones in the sample, approximately 92% were seen once. The count of this clone is one. Sample: PBMCs or T cells enriched from blood (not recorded which). The gene calls are TRBV18 and TRBJ2-1, with 7 bases that match TRBD1. The receptor's source is a man aged 18 to 29 who had recovered from COVID-19. The CDR3 region has the DNA TGTGCCAGCTCCCCTACGACAGGGAATTTAGGGAATGAGCAGTTCTTC. It encodes CASSPTTGNLGNEQFF.